This T cell receptor beta chain was recorded in a study of PD-1 blockade in mismatch repair-deficient tumors. Here immunoSEQ multiplex PCR was the method, and the copy in TCRdb shows in-frame clones only, minus some. Altogether about 38,000 clones are present, 70% to 80% being singletons, with the ten largest covering 20% to 25%. The CDR3 covers 17 residues. The V gene end was trimmed by 0 bases and the J gene end by 2 bases; junction bases not matched to a gene: 7. In germline, CDR1 is GTSNPN, CDR2 SVGIG (reference sequence). Material: peripheral blood, obtained 4 weeks after starting pembrolizumab. The chain couples TRBV30 to TRBJ2-3, with TRBD2 identical over 11 bases. The source of this sequence is an adult with mismatch repair-deficient cancer. The CDR3 is CAWSVQTSGDLTDTQYF. In DNA form, the CDR3 reads TGTGCCTGGAGTGTTCAGACTAGCGGGGATCTCACAGATACGCAGTATTTT.